These T cell receptor beta chains were read from a single sample in a study of T cell changes during pregnancy in multiple sclerosis. Measured with immunoSEQ multiplex PCR; TCRdb has only the in-frame clones, and not every one. This table has 65,000 to 75,000 clones, more than 75% appearing once. This specimen was peripheral blood, taken in the third trimester of pregnancy. The receptors originated from a female donor in good health, enrolled as a control in a pregnancy study. CDR3s include the opening cysteine and the closing phenylalanine or tryptophan. Not every row has a clone size; where given, it reads once, few, many or a size class.

>TRBV4-1|TRBJ1-6|once
CASSQTQGFNSPLHF
>TRBV5-4|TRBJ1-1|NA
CASSTKQENTEAFF
>TRBV9|TRBJ2-7|NA
CASSVQAGVSSYEQYF
>TRBV7-7|TRBJ1-5|few
CASSLDRGQPQHF
>TRBV6-1|TRBJ2-1|NA
CASSEVWVRSSYNEQFF
>TRBV19|TRBJ2-1|NA
CASVGQGAINEQFF
>TRBV29-1|TRBJ1-1|few
CSVEPENTEAFF
>TRBV7-3|TRBJ2-7|NA
CASSSPPDGVYEQYF
>TRBV28|TRBJ1-2|once
CASMSSREGYTF
>TRBV7-2|TRBJ2-7|NA
CASSLGTGIPYEQYF
>TRBV7-6|TRBJ1-3|NA
CASSLAAGNTIYF
>TRBV7-9|TRBJ1-1|NA
CASSMGQSVDMNTEAFF
>TRBV7-3|TRBJ1-1|NA
CASSLPGGVTEAFF
>TRBV19|TRBJ2-3|NA
CASSRGDADTQYF
>TRBV28|TRBJ1-2|NA
CASRSQNTGSRPGYTF
>TRBV6-4|TRBJ2-6|NA
CASSEGDSNSGANVLTF